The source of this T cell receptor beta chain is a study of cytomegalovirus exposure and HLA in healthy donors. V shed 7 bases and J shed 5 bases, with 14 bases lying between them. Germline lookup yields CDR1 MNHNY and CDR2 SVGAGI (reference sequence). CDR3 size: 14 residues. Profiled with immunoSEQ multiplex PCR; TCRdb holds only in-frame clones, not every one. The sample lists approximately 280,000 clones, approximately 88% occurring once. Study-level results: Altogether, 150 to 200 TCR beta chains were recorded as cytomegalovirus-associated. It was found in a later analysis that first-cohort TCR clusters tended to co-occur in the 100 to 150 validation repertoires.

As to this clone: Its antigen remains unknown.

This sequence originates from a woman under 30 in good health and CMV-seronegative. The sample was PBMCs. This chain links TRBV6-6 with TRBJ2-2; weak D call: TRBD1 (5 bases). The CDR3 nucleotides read TGTGCCAGCACCACAGGATTTCGAACCGGGGAGCTGTTTTTT. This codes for CASTTGFRTGELFF.